A selection of T cell receptor beta chains follows, all from one sample in a study of cytomegalovirus exposure and HLA in healthy donors. Clones were sequenced by immunoSEQ multiplex PCR, and TCRdb holds only the in-frame ones, with some missing. The sample carries 150,000 to 190,000 clones, around 82% recorded once. Sample: PBMCs. The receptor set was obtained from a woman between 45 and 60 years old in good health and CMV-seropositive. Both conserved end residues are trimmed from each CDR3. A D gene is named only where the DNA matches it firmly.

D | J | V | CDR3
TRBD1 | TRBJ2-3 | TRBV5-1 | ASSLDPRVDRADTQY
- | TRBJ2-3 | TRBV5-1 | ASSRDDTQY
TRBD1 | TRBJ1-1 | TRBV6-6 | ASSWGQGSTEAF
TRBD1 | TRBJ1-5 | TRBV18 | ASSPSTGSDQPQH
- | TRBJ2-7 | TRBV2 | ASSGSRQGRYEQY
TRBD1 | TRBJ2-2 | TRBV29-1 | SVARTGNAGELF
- | TRBJ1-5 | TRBV18 | ASSPGPYGDQPQH
- | TRBJ2-7 | TRBV5-4 | ASSSGQRYEQY
- | TRBJ1-2 | TRBV5-6 | ASSPPRGAQNYGYT
- | TRBJ1-3 | TRBV6-6 | ASERAGSGNTIY
- | TRBJ2-3 | TRBV28 | ASRAVTDTQY
- | TRBJ2-1 | TRBV5-4 | ASSLPPAVHNEQF
TRBD1 | TRBJ2-5 | TRBV7-9 | ASRHRDRGKVRQETQY
TRBD1 | TRBJ1-4 | TRBV29-1 | SVRTGLNEKLF
TRBD1 | TRBJ1-2 | TRBV5-5 | ASSLGQGDGYT
- | TRBJ1-1 | TRBV7-9 | SSSFPPRTASNTEAF
- | TRBJ2-7 | TRBV7-8 | ASSFHRDSLSYEQY
- | TRBJ1-2 | TRBV30 | AWSRDFYGYT
- | TRBJ1-2 | TRBV7-2 | ASSLASLANYGYT
- | TRBJ2-5 | TRBV11-2 | ASSLDVGPGTQY
- | TRBJ2-2 | TRBV30 | AWSVLGNGELF
- | TRBJ1-5 | TRBV19 | ASSPTAGQPQH
- | - | TRBV28 | ASSSGGESYEQY
- | TRBJ1-2 | TRBV28 | ASSVRTVAYGYT
TRBD2 | TRBJ2-1 | TRBV7-2 | ASSLRGGHNEQF
- | TRBJ2-7 | TRBV7-8 | ASSGLVWSGEQY
- | TRBJ2-2 | TRBV18 | ASSTTQGTNTGELF
- | TRBJ1-5 | TRBV21-1 | ASSSRAGTGYQPQH
- | TRBJ2-3 | TRBV27 | ASQGGGTDTQY
TRBD1 | TRBJ1-3 | TRBV9 | ASSVGTGGNSGNTIY
- | TRBJ1-6 | TRBV11-2 | ASSQKSPTLH
TRBD2 | TRBJ2-7 | TRBV7-9 | ASSLLAGGSSYEQY